A single T cell receptor beta chain is shown here with its context. Its antigen remains undetermined. The record has no base qualities; no much larger clone is one base away. The trim is 1 base for V and 6 bases for J, with a gap of 19 bases between the germline ends. From the cysteine through the phenylalanine, the CDR3 covers 16 amino acids. Kept here is only the CDR3 DNA, which spans 48 bases and is read in frame from base 1. The germline V gene encodes CDR1 SQVTM and CDR2 ANQGSEA. This entry belongs to a study of OX40 agonist ivuxolimab in advanced cancers. Study-wide context: Ivuxolimab was an agonistic, fully human IgG2 monoclonal antibody directed against OX40 (CD134), a costimulatory receptor. Intravenous ivuxolimab was administered to patients every 2 weeks at six dose levels: 0.01, 0.1, 0.3, 1.5, 3 and 10 mg/kg. Among the approximately 50 dose-escalation patients, around 20 had hepatocellular carcinoma, some 15 melanoma, 9 renal cell carcinoma and 9 head and neck cancer. The dose-escalation cohort was roughly 80% male with a mean age of about 60 years, ranging from about 23 to 85. Prior anti-PD-1, anti-PD-L1 or anti-CTLA-4 therapy was permitted, and checkpoint inhibitors had been received by under 50% of dose-escalation patients. Three dose-escalation patients achieved partial responses, one with hepatocellular carcinoma and two with cutaneous melanoma. The point of sequencing TCRbeta in the periphery was to test whether ivuxolimab changed TCR sequence diversity and drove clonal T-cell expansion. The paper covers the monotherapy dose-escalation part of the phase I ivuxolimab trial, which included N ≈ 57 patients. Beyond this particular receptor, the publication reports: The antigen specificity of the clonally expanded peripheral T cells was not determined. At doses of 0.1 to 3.0 mg/kg, clonal expansion of both CD4+ and CD8+ T cells in blood was seen between baseline and week 6. Low levels of normalized T-cell clonal expansion were also seen in some patients who did not respond. In partial responders in the 0.1-3.0 mg/kg groups, normalized peripheral clonal expansion was found to be among the lowest, especially among CD8+ T cells. On average, CD8+ T cells showed more expanded clones than CD4+ T cells after ivuxolimab.

For sequencing of the TCRbeta CDR3 region, genomic DNA was extracted from the sorted cells. The immunoSEQ Assay was used for sequencing of TCRbeta CDR3 regions. TCRdb's version of the immuneACCESS table is confined to in-frame rearrangements and falls short of the full clone set. An unresolved V gene accounts for under half of the shortfall where checked; the remainder is of unknown origin. For this sample there are under 150,000 clones; around 91% appear just once. Clones ranked in the top ten supply 0.55% of the sample. Patients with autoimmune disease history or receiving systemic immunosuppression were excluded from the trial. Peripheral blood for TCR sequencing was collected from all dose cohorts at baseline, on cycle 4 day 1, and on cycle 7 day 1. The samples were drawn from a first-in-human, open-label, multicenter phase I dose-escalation trial of ivuxolimab. Adults with locally advanced or metastatic head and neck squamous cell, hepatocellular, melanoma or renal cell carcinoma were enrolled in the trial. Before TCR sequencing, CD4+ and CD8+ T cells were separately sorted from peripheral blood.

The TCR was taken from an adult with an advanced solid tumor such as melanoma, head and neck, liver or kidney cancer. The chain is made from TRBV29-1 and TRBJ1-5, with no reliable assignment of the D segment. The specimen comprised CD4+ or CD8+ T cells sorted from blood, sampled in a trial of the OX40 agonist ivuxolimab. In nucleotides, the sequence is TGCAGCGTTGAAGTTTGGGTCTTGCGGGGTAGTCAGCCCCAGCATTTT. Its protein is CSVEVWVLRGSQPQHF.